The 6 T cell receptor beta chains presented below share a single source sample, sequenced in a study of T cell repertoires in cytomegalovirus infection (dated by TCRdb to between 2018 and 2021). The intended sense of this specimen's treatment or condition label: in vitro stimulation with specific CMV peptide epitopes to enrich CMV-specific T cells. The run used an Illumina HiSeq 1500. The raw public data were reprocessed by TCRdb itself: fastp quality trimming at Q25, MiXCR clonotype calling, in-frame beta chains only. CDR3 protein duplicates are merged, each entry listing the most common genes and DNA. Across this sample there are some 940,000 distinct CDR3 sequences, with about a third seen only once. Roughly an eighth of the sample rests with the top ten. For these receptors, no antigen is known. The sample was cultured CD8+ T cells from PBMCs, taken from culture after CMV antigen stimulation. These receptors were obtained from a human donor in good health (CMV status not recorded). Some clones in this sample may be carry-over from other donors' samples.

This clonotype was counted between two and nine times. V is TRBV9 and J is TRBJ1-1; D is uncertain. Germline-derived CDR1 and CDR2 are SGDLS and YYNGEE. Trimming took 0 bases from V and 3 from J, leaving 12 bases between them. The CDR3 is 15 residues long. As DNA, the CDR3 is TGTGCCAGCAGCGTAGCTCGAAACGGGGACACTGAAGCTTTCTTT. It translates to CASSVARNGDTEAFF. The full variable domain, with the rest looked up from reference TRBV9 and TRBJ1-1, is DSGVTQTPKHLITATGQRVTLRCSPRSGDLSVYWYQQSLDQGLQFLIQYYNGEERAKGNILERFSAQQFPDLHSELNLSSLELGDSALYFCASSVARNGDTEAFFGQGTRLTVV.

This clonotype was recorded many times. V gene TRBV12-3 or TRBV12-4 combines with J gene TRBJ1-6, with D unclear. Trimming took off 4 bases at V and 9 bases at J, with 16 bases between the two ends. The CDR3 length is 15 residues. CDR3 coding DNA: TGTGCCAGCAGTTCTGGACGGGGTATTATTTCACCCCTCCACTTT. Protein: CASSSGRGIISPLHF.

The rearrangement joins TRBV9 to TRBJ2-1, with 12 bases identical to TRBD2. CDR1 SGDLS and CDR2 YYNGEE come from the germline V gene. V shed 4 bases and J 7 bases; nucleotides not matched to a gene: 6. The CDR3 runs 15 residues. This chain's CDR3 is CASSPSGGAENEQFF. CDR3 coding DNA: TGTGCCAGCAGCCCTAGCGGGGGGGCCGAGAATGAGCAGTTCTTC.

This CDR3 is CASSFLGGNEQFF. CDR3 nucleotide sequence: TGTGCCAGCAGCTTCCTCGGGGGCAATGAGCAGTTCTTC. The rearrangement joins TRBV11-3 to TRBJ2-1, with a weak D call TRBD2 (6 bases). The CDR3 is made up of 13 amino acids. The germline gives CDR1 SGHNT, CDR2 YENEEA. Deletions cut 3 bases from V and 6 bases from J, with 9 bases between.

This clonotype was observed at least ten times. The chain uses TRBV7-8 and TRBJ1-4; tentatively, D is TRBD1 (5 bases). The CDR3 is 15 residues long. In germline, CDR1 is SGHVS, CDR2 FQNEAQ. V lost 5 bases and J lost 7, with 17 bases in between. DNA for the CDR3: TGTGCCAGCAGCCCCCGGGGTCTAAGGGGTGAAAAACTGTTTTTT. Protein product: CASSPRGLRGEKLFF.

This clonotype was picked up many times. The chain combines TRBV12-3 or TRBV12-4 with TRBJ1-1; D unclear. V was cut by 3 bases and J by 3 bases, with 17 bases left in between. This CDR3 spans 16 amino acids. DNA of the CDR3: TGTGCCAGCAGTTTTTTTACGGGTCGTAAGTACACTGAAGCTTTCTTT. This gives the protein CASSFFTGRKYTEAFF.